This entry lists 17 T cell receptor beta chains sequenced from one sample in a study of CD8+ T cells in alopecia areata. Treatment noted: oral pan-JAK inhibitor, 5-10 mg twice daily. Extraction of RNA preceded its reverse transcription into cDNA, which served as the sequencing template. Sequencing used immunoSEQ multiplex PCR; TCRdb keeps in-frame clones, though not all of them. The repertoire includes 200,000 or so clones, roughly 60% of them detected once, and approximately 5.1% sits in the top ten. Specimen: CD4+ T cells sorted from blood, collected at week 24, from a patient treated with tofacitinib. Source of these receptors: a human donor with alopecia areata.

The chain joins TRBV30 to TRBJ2-4, with unresolved D. V was shortened by 0 bases and J by 3 bases, with 18 bases between the two germline ends. Germline values: CDR1 GTSNPN, CDR2 SVGIG (reference sequence). The CDR3 totals 17 residues. This CDR3 reads CAWSVRALSFIKNIQYF. CDR3 nucleotide sequence: TGTGCCTGGAGTGTACGGGCCCTCTCCTTCATCAAAAACATTCAGTACTTC.

This clone came up once. The rearrangement joins TRBV2 to TRBJ1-2; 7 nucleotides line up with TRBD1. The V and J ends lost 8 bases and 7 bases, in that order; junction bases with no gene match: 16. The germline V gene encodes CDR1 SNHLY and CDR2 FYNNEI. The CDR3 covers 15 residues. The CDR3 nucleotides are TGTGCCAGCCGGCTCGAGAAAGGGGGCGCTAGTGGCTACACCTTC. Translated, it gives CASRLEKGGASGYTF.

The CDR3 reads CASRRAGPNTEAFF. CDR3 DNA: TGTGCCAGCAGGCGCGCAGGACCGAACACTGAAGCTTTCTTT. The chain combines TRBV6-1 with TRBJ1-1; no definite D call. This CDR3 spans 14 amino acids. CDR1 is MNHNS, CDR2 SASEGT, per germline. Between the trimmed V and J ends, which lost 6 bases and 1 base, there was a span of 12 bases.

The gene calls are TRBV2 and TRBJ1-5, with 9 bases identical to TRBD1. CDR3 length: 15 amino acids. V lost 3 bases to trimming and J lost 3 bases; unmatched junction nucleotides: 3. Germline CDR1 is SNHLY and CDR2 is FYNNEI. The CDR3 DNA reads as TGTGCCAGCAGTGAGGGACAGGGACCCAATCAGCCCCAGCATTTT. This codes for CASSEGQGPNQPQHF. Full variable domain (missing parts from reference TRBV2 and TRBJ1-5): EPEVTQTPSHQVTQMGQEVILRCVPISNHLYFYWYRQILGQKVEFLVSFYNNEISEKSEIFDDQFSVERPDGSNFTLKIRSTKLEDSAMYFCASSEGQGPNQPQHFGDGTRLSIL.

V gene TRBV28 combines with J gene TRBJ2-3; D uncertain. The V end was cut by 6 bases, the J end by 1 base, with 14 bases between. Germline loops: CDR1 MDHEN, CDR2 SYDVKM. The CDR3 is 15 residues long. The CDR3 here is CASRLRMTRTDTQYF. The CDR3 coding sequence is TGTGCCAGCAGACTTAGGATGACTCGCACAGATACGCAGTATTTT.

The CDR3 DNA follows: TGTGCCAGCAGTTTATCGTGGGGGGGGCACAATGAGCAGTTCTTC. It yields the protein CASSLSWGGHNEQFF. The J gene is TRBJ2-1, the V gene TRBV27; tentatively, D is TRBD2 (7 bases). CDR1 and CDR2 (germline): MNHEY, SMNVEV (reference sequence). CDR3 length: 15 amino acids. The ends were cut back, 0 bases at V and 5 bases at J, with 11 bases in the middle.

The V gene is TRBV7-9, the J gene TRBJ2-2, with D uncertain. V was cut by 6 bases and J by 1 base, with 3 bases left in between. In germline, CDR1 is SEHNR, CDR2 FQNEAQ (reference sequence). The CDR3 consists of 12 residues. CDR3 loop: CASRGNTGELFF. Here the CDR3 DNA reads TGTGCCAGCAGGGGGAACACCGGGGAGCTGTTTTTT.

V usage is TRBV29-1 and J usage is TRBJ1-1; D possibly corresponds to TRBD1 (5 bases). The CDR3 runs 16 residues. Trimming took 5 bases from V and 3 from J, leaving 22 bases between them. Germline V gene data show CDR1 as SQVTM and CDR2 as ANQGSEA. For the CDR3, the DNA is TGCAGCGTTACGGATCAGGGCTTTTTTGGGGACACTGAAGCTTTCTTT. This translates into CSVTDQGFFGDTEAFF.

This clone was counted a few times. The chain employs TRBV29-1 and TRBJ2-7, with TRBD1 identical over 7 bases. Germline V gene data show CDR1 as SQVTM and CDR2 as ANQGSEA. V lost 6 bases, J lost 4 bases, and 9 bases stayed unmatched. The CDR3 runs to 13 residues. CDR3 loop: CSVGKGAEYEQYF. CDR3 bases: TGCAGCGTGGGTAAGGGGGCAGAGTACGAGCAGTACTTC.

This clone was observed a handful of times. The chain couples TRBV25-1 to TRBJ1-2, with 11 bases matching TRBD1. This CDR3 is 14 amino acids long. The ends lost 3 bases at V and 7 bases at J; junction bases unmatched: 4. CDR1 and CDR2 from the germline V gene are MGHDK and SYGVNS. Written as DNA, the CDR3 is TGTGCCAGCAGTGAGGACAGGGGGCCGCGTGGCTACACCTTC. Translating it yields CASSEDRGPRGYTF.

This clone has a handful of counts. J is TRBJ1-2 and V is TRBV4-3; 7 bases fit TRBD1. Germline values: CDR1 LGHNA, CDR2 YSLEER. This CDR3 has 16 amino acids. Trimming at V came to 0 bases and at J to 7 bases, leaving 11 bases not matched to a gene. In DNA form, the CDR3 reads TGCGCCAGCAGCCAAGATGGGGCAGACAGGGCCGGTGGCTACACCTTC. Encoded protein: CASSQDGADRAGGYTF.

The chain links TRBV29-1 to TRBJ2-5, with a possible D match to TRBD1 (5 bases). CDR3 size: 15 residues. V gave up 3 bases and J gave up 3 bases, with 17 bases separating them. From germline, CDR1 is SQVTM and CDR2 ANQGSEA. The CDR3 DNA is TGCAGCGTTGAGGGCAGAGCAGGGTGGGAAGAGACCCAGTACTTC. Its translation: CSVEGRAGWEETQYF.

This clone was seen only a few times. The rearrangement joins TRBV7-6 to TRBJ2-3; no definite D call. V was trimmed by 5 bases and J by 1 base, leaving 7 bases between them. Germline CDR1 and CDR2: SGHVS and FNYEAQ. The CDR3 length is 13 residues. The CDR3 is CASSARRTDTQYF. In DNA form, the CDR3 reads TGTGCCAGCAGCGCCCGACGCACAGATACGCAGTATTTT.

This rearrangement joins TRBV2 to TRBJ2-7, with 9 bases aligning to TRBD2. This CDR3 spans 14 amino acids. Germline-derived CDR1 and CDR2 are SNHLY and FYNNEI. The V and J ends lost 7 bases and 2 bases, in that order; junction bases with no gene match: 6. CDR3 loop: CASKPGLATYEQYF. CDR3 in DNA: TGTGCCAGCAAGCCGGGACTAGCAACCTACGAGCAGTACTTC.

The rearrangement uses TRBV4-1 and TRBJ2-7; 8 positions agree with TRBD2. The CDR3 is 16 amino acids. CDR1 is MGHRA and CDR2 is YSYEKL in the germline V gene. The junction had 10 bases not matched to a gene; V was cut back by 3 bases and J by 3 bases. The CDR3 DNA is TGCGCCAGCAGCCAGGGAGCCGGGACTAGAGGCTACGAGCAGTACTTC. The encoded protein is CASSQGAGTRGYEQYF.

The chain employs TRBV7-3 and TRBJ2-1, with D possibly called TRBD1 or TRBD2 (5 bases each). Germline CDR1 is SGHTA and CDR2 is FQGTGA. This CDR3 has 15 residues. V was shortened by 0 bases and J by 7 bases, with 13 bases between the two germline ends. Here the CDR3 DNA reads TGTGCCAGCAGCTTAACCCGGGACGAGGGGAATGAGCAGTTCTTC. Amino acid sequence: CASSLTRDEGNEQFF.

This clone was counted a few times. This chain joins TRBV29-1 and TRBJ1-3; D remains ambiguous. The CDR3 has 15 amino acids. Germline V gives CDR1 SQVTM, CDR2 ANQGSEA. Trimming took off 3 bases at V and 0 bases at J, with 12 bases between the two ends. Here the CDR3 DNA reads TGCAGCGTTGATCTGGGCGGCATCTCTGGAAACACCATATATTTT. Translated, it gives CSVDLGGISGNTIYF.